This entry is about one T cell receptor (beta chain). The antigen is unknown. The data are from a study of T cell responses to AZD1222 COVID-19 vaccine. Study-level points and caveats: Repertoires were obtained solely post-peak T cell response. Only six people who got AZD1222 tested seropositive at baseline. Clonal diversity was possibly underestimated, and white British individuals and females predominated among donors.

Germline CDR1 is MNHEY and CDR2 is SVGAGI. CDR3 length: 15 amino acids. The V and J ends lost 4 bases and 7 bases respectively, with 19 bases between them. TCRdb's copy holds only in-frame clones and misses some; the assay was immunoSEQ multiplex PCR. The sample has fewer than 120,000 clones; 94% are singletons. The chain has TRBV6-5 and TRBJ1-1; no clear D. The sample here was peripheral blood, taken 28 days after the second AZD1222 dose. The clonotype comes from an adult who received the AZD1222 COVID-19 vaccine. The CDR3 protein is CASSFDTGIGLEAFF. The CDR3 nucleotides read TGTGCCAGCAGTTTCGACACTGGGATCGGGCTTGAAGCTTTCTTT.